This TCR beta chain was documented in a study of blood T cell repertoires in COVID-19. Study in general: Both acute and convalescent COVID-19 samples were obtained from the United States, Italy and Spain. From T cells, B-cell-depleted T cells, or PBMCs came the material, which was cDNA or gDNA.

Original methodology: For nucleated cells, counts were estimated from reference gene primer amplification. Using immunoSEQ multiplex PCR, the repertoire was profiled, and TCRdb retains in-frame clones only, with some absent. The V and J calls and clone size are taken from that table; D and trimming were inferred from the DNA. The sample holds more than 120,000 clones; more than 70% are singletons and the top ten take roughly 30%. CDR1 is SGDLS and CDR2 is YYNGEE in the germline V gene. V was trimmed by 0 bases and J by 3 bases, leaving 6 bases between them. This CDR3 spans 13 amino acids. Input material: peripheral blood. This TCR derives from a human donor in a cohort sampled during active COVID-19. The chain is built from TRBV9 and TRBJ1-1; D is uncertain. CDR3 DNA sequence: TGTGCCAGCAGCGTAGGACACTACACTGAAGCTTTCTTT. Translating gives CASSVGHYTEAFF.